The 15 T cell receptor beta chains below all came from one sample that was sequenced in a study of blood T cell repertoires in COVID-19. Profiled with immunoSEQ multiplex PCR; TCRdb holds only in-frame clones, not every one. The sample records about 280,000 clones, 88% being singletons. Material: PBMCs or T cells enriched from blood (not recorded which). The receptor set was obtained from a woman between 55 and 75 years old in a cohort exposed to, infected with or recovered from COVID-19 (not recorded which).

V is TRBV10-1 and J is TRBJ1-1, with 8 bases that match TRBD1. The CDR3 has 13 residues. With V trimmed by 7 bases and J by 1 base, 2 bases remained unmatched. CDR1 is WNHNN, CDR2 SYGVQD, per germline (reference sequence). CDR3 region: CASKGTGNTEAFF. DNA of the CDR3: TGCGCCAGCAAAGGGACAGGGAACACTGAAGCTTTCTTT.

This chain uses TRBV10-1 with TRBJ2-1; 10 bases map to TRBD2. The germline CDR1 and CDR2 sequences are WNHNN and SYGVQD (reference sequence). Germline trimming cut 11 bases from V and 4 bases from J; bases unmatched to any gene: 14. This CDR3 has 16 residues. The CDR3 loop reads CALLSGRLPPYNEQFF. The CDR3 DNA follows: TGCGCCCTGCTTAGCGGGAGGCTACCGCCATACAATGAGCAGTTCTTC.

This chain links TRBV28 with TRBJ2-7, with 7 positions matching TRBD1. The CDR3 is 14 residues long. V was clipped by 4 bases and J by 3 bases; unmatched bases: 6. Germline assignment: CDR1 MDHEN and CDR2 SYDVKM. The CDR3 loop reads CASSSGTVLYEQYF. The CDR3 DNA reads TGTGCCAGCAGTTCGGGGACAGTCCTCTACGAGCAGTACTTC.

The chain joins TRBV11-2 to TRBJ2-7, with TRBD1 as a possible D gene (5 bases). The CDR3 has 16 residues. Per the germline V gene, CDR1 is SGHAT and CDR2 is FQNNGV. V lost 3 bases and J 3 bases, leaving 18 bases between the germline ends. The CDR3 DNA is TGTGCCAGCAGCTTTTCGGCTCAAGGGGCCTTCTACGAGCAGTACTTC. It encodes CASSFSAQGAFYEQYF.

V and J are TRBV27 and TRBJ1-3; D might be TRBD1 (5 bases). CDR1 and CDR2 (germline): MNHEY, SMNVEV (reference sequence). The CDR3 length is 14 residues. Deletions cut 6 bases from V and 0 bases from J, with 9 bases between. In DNA form, the CDR3 reads TGTGCCAGCAGGGCAGGGAACTCTGGAAACACCATATATTTT. Its protein product is CASRAGNSGNTIYF.

V gene TRBV28 combines with J gene TRBJ1-1, with TRBD1 identical over 7 bases. V lost 5 bases, J lost 6 bases, and 12 bases stayed unmatched. The CDR3 covers 15 residues. The germline V gene encodes CDR1 MDHEN and CDR2 SYDVKM. CDR3 nucleotide sequence: TGTGCCAGCAGTCCCGCCTGGAAGGGGGCTTCTGAAGCTTTCTTT. Protein: CASSPAWKGASEAFF.

CDR3 loop: CSVCREPIYGYTF. The CDR3 nucleotides are TGCAGCGTTTGCAGGGAACCAATCTATGGCTACACCTTC. This chain uses TRBV29-1 with TRBJ1-2; tentatively, D is TRBD1 (5 bases). The CDR3 sequence is 13 residues long. Germline loops: CDR1 SQVTM, CDR2 ANQGSEA. V was clipped by 5 bases and J by 4 bases, with 14 bases between them. Full variable domain (remainder filled in from reference TRBV29-1 and TRBJ1-2): SAVISQKPSRDICQRGTSLTIQCQVDSQVTMMFWYRQQPGQSLTLIATANQGSEATYESGFVIDKFPISRPNLTFSTLTVSNMSPEDSSIYLCSVCREPIYGYTFGSGTRLTVV.

The chain employs TRBV7-9 and TRBJ1-4; possible D gene TRBD1, 5 bases. Germline V gene data show CDR1 as SEHNR and CDR2 as FQNEAQ (reference sequence). This CDR3 is built from 14 residues. Trimming stripped 8 bases from V and 8 bases from J, with 18 bases between. CDR3 protein: CASPTGGMGEKLFF. The DNA of the CDR3 is TGTGCCAGCCCTACCGGGGGAATGGGAGAAAAACTGTTTTTT.

This rearrangement joins TRBV5-5 to TRBJ1-3; D call uncertain. Germline loops: CDR1 SGHKS, CDR2 YYEKEE (reference sequence). The CDR3 has 18 residues. With 4 bases removed from V and 0 bases from J, the gap between germline ends came to 20 bases. The CDR3 coding sequence is TGTGCCAGCAGCCCTCGGAGGGTTAATCTAGCCTCTGGAAACACCATATATTTT. Translation: CASSPRRVNLASGNTIYF. The full variable domain, with the rest looked up from reference TRBV5-5 and TRBJ1-3, is DAGVTQSPTHLIKTRGQQVTLRCSPISGHKSVSWYQQVLGQGPQFIFQYYEKEERGRGNFPDRFSARQFPNYSSELNVNALLLGDSALYLCASSPRRVNLASGNTIYFGEGSWLTVV.

This clone was observed once. The V gene is TRBV7-2, the J gene TRBJ1-6, with a possible D match to TRBD1 (5 bases). The CDR3 is 16 amino acids. Germline V lookup: CDR1 SGHTA, CDR2 FQGNSA. Between the trimmed V and J ends, which lost 5 bases and 1 base, there was a span of 12 bases. CDR3 DNA: TGTGCCAGCAGCCCCCAGGGTAGATCCTATAATTCACCCCTCCACTTT. Amino acid sequence: CASSPQGRSYNSPLHF.

The rearrangement joins TRBV7-2 to TRBJ2-1; 14 bases map to TRBD2. The junction had 3 bases not matched to a gene; V was cut back by 4 bases and J by 7 bases. From germline, CDR1 is SGHTA and CDR2 FQGNSA. The CDR3 covers 15 residues. The CDR3 spells CASSSGLAGANEQFF. In DNA, the CDR3 is TGTGCCAGCAGCTCGGGACTAGCGGGAGCTAATGAGCAGTTCTTC.

V and J are TRBV10-3 and TRBJ2-5; 9 nucleotides align to TRBD1. The CDR3 is 13 residues long. From germline, CDR1 is ENHRY and CDR2 SYGVKD. Trimming removed 6 bases from V and 5 bases from J; junction bases left unmatched: 4. Here the CDR3 DNA reads TGTGCCATCAGGGGGACAGGGAAGGAGACCCAGTACTTC. Protein: CAIRGTGKETQYF.

The chain uses TRBV5-7 and TRBJ2-2; 11 bases are shared with TRBD2. TRBV5-7 is an ORF, with its function uncertain. The V segment lost 0 bases and the J segment 3 bases; nucleotides outside the gene matches: 4. There are 17 residues in the CDR3. The CDR3 bases are TGTGCCAGCAGCTTGGGGGGACTAGCGGAGTACACCGGGGAGCTGTTTTTT. Protein product: CASSLGGLAEYTGELFF.

This chain joins TRBV7-6 and TRBJ2-3; D possibly corresponds to TRBD1 (6 bases). The CDR3 sequence is 15 residues long. V dropped 5 bases and J dropped 6 bases, with 18 bases sitting between them. The germline CDR1 and CDR2 sequences are SGHVS and FNYEAQ. CDR3 in amino acids: CASSKQDSAADTQYF. Written as DNA, the CDR3 is TGTGCCAGCAGCAAACAGGACAGCGCGGCGGATACGCAGTATTTT.

This clone occurred once. DNA of the CDR3: TGTGCCAGCAGCTTATCAGGGGGCGCAGACAATGAGCAGTTCTTC. Protein product: CASSLSGGADNEQFF. The chain carries TRBV7-8 and TRBJ2-1, with 8 bases identical to TRBD1. The germline V gene encodes CDR1 SGHVS and CDR2 FQNEAQ. The CDR3 runs 15 residues. V trimming: 2 bases; J trimming: 5 bases; junction bases outside the gene matches: 5.